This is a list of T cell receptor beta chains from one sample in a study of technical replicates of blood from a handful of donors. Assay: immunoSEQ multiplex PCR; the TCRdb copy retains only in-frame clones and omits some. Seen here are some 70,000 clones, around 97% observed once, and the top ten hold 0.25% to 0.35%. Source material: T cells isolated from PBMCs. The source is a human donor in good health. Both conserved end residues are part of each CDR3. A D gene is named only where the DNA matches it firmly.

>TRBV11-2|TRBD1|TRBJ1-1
CASSLNQGASEAFF
TGTGCCAGCAGCTTGAACCAGGGGGCCTCGGAAGCTTTCTTT
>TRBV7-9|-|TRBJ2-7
CASSLDVYGEQYF
TGTGCCAGCAGCTTAGACGTGTACGGCGAGCAGTACTTC
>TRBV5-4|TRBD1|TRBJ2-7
CASSFQTGSYEQYF
TGTGCCAGCAGCTTTCAGACAGGGTCCTACGAGCAGTACTTC
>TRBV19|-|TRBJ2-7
CASRAGQRPDEQYF
TGTGCCAGTAGGGCCGGACAGCGGCCCGACGAGCAGTACTTC
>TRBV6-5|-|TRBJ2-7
CASSYSNNRVPYEQYF
TGTGCCAGCAGTTACTCGAATAACAGGGTCCCCTACGAGCAGTACTTC
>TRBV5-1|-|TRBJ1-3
CASSLSGISGNTIYF
TGCGCCAGCAGCTTGTCAGGGATTTCTGGAAACACCATATATTTT
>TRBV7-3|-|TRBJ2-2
CASSRLGPGELFF
TGTGCCAGCAGCCGTTTGGGGCCCGGGGAGCTGTTTTTT
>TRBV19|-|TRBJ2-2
CASSMGGGGPTGELFF
TGTGCCAGTAGTATGGGTGGGGGAGGCCCCACCGGGGAGCTGTTTTTT
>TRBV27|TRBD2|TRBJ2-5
CASSLLGGETQYF
TGTGCCAGCAGTTTATTGGGAGGGGAGACCCAGTACTTC
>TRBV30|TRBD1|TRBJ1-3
CAWRSTGTGNTIYF
TGTGCCTGGAGATCGACAGGGACTGGAAACACCATATATTTT
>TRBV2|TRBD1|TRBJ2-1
CASLGQGAVGTRDNEQFF
TGTGCCAGCCTGGGACAGGGGGCGGTGGGGACTAGGGACAATGAGCAGTTCTTC